This T cell receptor (beta chain) emerged from a study of cytomegalovirus exposure and HLA in healthy donors listed by TCRdb under 2017. General notes on the study: An earlier analysis of under 600 of the donors reported about 290 Gb of sequence data and approximately 110 million unique TCR beta sequences from around 200 million T cells. An early release that covered about 600 HLA-typed donors contained approximately 290 gigabases of sequencing data and tens of millions of unique TCR sequences. The genetic ancestry cluster associated with self-reported Caucasian donors included 81% of the roughly 400 genotyped donors. The study aimed to test whether signatures of past pathogen exposure could be identified by cataloging public T cell receptors. The T cell repertoires of 666 subjects were profiled by immunosequencing and related to cytomegalovirus serostatus. Besides the first cohort of roughly 660 subjects, a separate validation cohort made up of about 120 different subjects was used. To predict cytomegalovirus infection status, the study combined high-throughput TCR immunosequencing, statistical association of individual TCRs with disease status, and machine learning. To study patterns of TCR occurrence, a later analysis re-analyzed previously published TCR beta repertoires from 500 to 850 donors and added high-resolution HLA genotyping. The later analysis used no new phenotypic data to find candidate immune exposures, relying instead on TCR beta sequences and their occurrence across donors. To decide whether each TCR beta V gene segment behaved as functional or pseudogenic, an earlier analysis of approximately 600 of the donors relied on high-throughput TCR beta sequencing. Alongside the repertoire data, information on donor age, sex, ethnicity and CMV serostatus was compiled. Genome-wide SNP genotypes for about three fifths of the roughly 670 donors were used in a later genetic analysis, which treated that subset as a discovery cohort. Every discovery cohort repertoire had been produced on one sequencing platform. HLA typing included class I and class II loci at four-digit resolution. The number of typed donors differed by locus: roughly 620-640 for A, B, C, DRB1 and DQB1; 522 for DQA1; around 580 for DPA1; and about 450 for DPB1. Roughly five DR-DQ haplotypes were treated as single units for association and clustering because of strong linkage in the cohort. On average, roughly 250,000 unique TCR beta nucleotide sequences were sequenced per donor among some 420 genotyped donors of the cohort, with roughly 18% of those sequences being non-productive.

The cohort comprised some 730 healthy bone marrow donors. At the time of sampling, every cohort member was nominally healthy, though immune exposures that went unrecorded were likely present. The donor was CMV seropositive and was included in the group of 270 or so seropositive cohort members. Every donor gave a peripheral blood sample, and the peripheral blood mononuclear cells from that sample were used for TCR beta sequencing. The Qiagen DNeasy Blood Extraction Kit was used to extract genomic DNA from the blood cell samples. The CDR3 goes from the cysteine to the phenylalanine over 16 residues. This entry keeps only the CDR3 DNA: 48 bases, framed from base 1. The germline V gene encodes CDR1 MNHEY and CDR2 SMNVEV (reference sequence). V is pruned by 5 bases and J by 7 bases, leaving 10 bases of the junction without a gene match. The library relied on the immunoSEQ multiplex PCR assay. A mixture of 60 forward primers for TCR Vbeta segments and 13 reverse primers for TCR Jbeta segments was used in the multiplex PCR. The CDR3 region of rearranged TCR beta genes was amplified from genomic DNA by a multiplex PCR assay. Amplified TCR beta libraries were sequenced as 87-base-pair reads on the Illumina HiSeq System. Per the original workflow: Across the 600 to 700 repertoires, a later analysis counted tens of millions of unique TCR beta chains, roughly 11 million of which were shared by at least two donors. Raw reads were error-corrected and collapsed into unique sequences with a nearest-neighbor algorithm that merged closely related sequences to remove PCR and sequencing errors. To assign V, D and J gene segments, CDR3 sequences were aligned to IMGT reference sequences. For a sequence to be retained, a match of at least six nucleotides was required to both a V gene segment and a J gene segment. Rearrangements were called productive when the CDR3 lacked stop codons and stayed in frame with V and J; all others were non-productive. Following IMGT convention, CDR3 was defined as the stretch from the second conserved V-encoded cysteine up to the conserved J-encoded phenylalanine. The earlier analysis of roughly 590 of the donors excluded sequences that lacked an unambiguous match to a single V gene segment. In an earlier analysis of 500 to 750 of the donors, V segments were called functional above 56.7% productive rearrangements and were called segregating when the between-donor standard deviation exceeded 5%. A statistical classification framework was built for diagnosing cytomegalovirus status from the catalog of TCR beta chain sequences. In a later analysis, TCR nucleotide sequences were compared against IMGT/GENE-DB human TR gene sequences so that V and J genes could be assigned. The TCRdist pipeline was used in a later analysis to assign CDR3 sequences and most-parsimonious VDJ recombination scenarios. A later analysis defined each TCR beta chain by its CDR3 amino acid sequence plus V-gene family, and excluded reads lacking a unique V-gene family. As a way to deal with suspected cross-contamination and a sequencing artifact, a later analysis dropped nearly 600 nucleotide sequences that were highly shared and had low generation probability. For each public chain, a later analysis derived a clonal expansion index from normalized ranks of inferred template counts within each repertoire. A later analysis computed generation probabilities with a VDJ recombination model fitted to out-of-frame rearrangements, and checked the results against IGoR. Hypergeometric tests were used in a later analysis to score TCR-TCR, TCR-HLA and TCR-CMV co-occurrence, with a repertoire-size bias correction applied to the TCR pairs. To estimate false discovery rates, a later analysis permuted the HLA or CMV assignments 20 times. In a later analysis, co-occurring TCRs were grouped with DBSCAN, and TCRdist sequence similarity was added when clustering was performed within HLA-allele-positive subsets. Repertoires with fewer than 30,000 or more than 120,000 public chains were left out of co-occurrence clustering, as were several repertoires with anomalous nucleotide sharing. The source is immuneACCESS, and TCRdb retained only in-frame sequences with V and J called. Part of the clones is not carried over; for the studies checked, unresolved V genes explain less than half of this, and the remainder is unexplained. Clone size and V and J calls were adopted from that table, with D and trimming inferred from the DNA. Within this sample are around 130,000 clones, with over 70% of them counted one time only. The ten largest account for roughly 3% of the sample.

A remark on this clone: The specificity of this receptor is unknown. No quality values exist for individual bases; no much larger clone is one base distant.

The study at large found these results: In a later analysis, TCR association rates were found to vary across HLA loci, with the most associated TCRs seen for DRB1 alleles and the fewest for HLA-C alleles. The cohort was sequenced for TCR beta chains only, and without alpha or paired-chain data the features that could be detected were limited. For the cohort, immune exposure information was limited to CMV serostatus. Correlated functional status among segregating V segments might reflect linkage disequilibrium, but an unknown experimental factor could not be ruled out. Most TCR sequences were seen in very few donors, while some public TCRs were found in many individuals. An association between a missense DCLRE1C variant and V-gene and J-gene trimming of TCR beta chains was found in a later genetic analysis and replicated in an independent cohort. A further reported finding was that TCR beta sequences accurately predicted the HLA-A and HLA-B alleles for most subjects in the first cohort. In vitro tests confirmed that a few of the cytomegalovirus-associated TCR beta chains recognize cytomegalovirus antigens. A later analysis reported that several top co-occurrence clusters appeared linked to parvovirus B19, influenza, CMV and Epstein-Barr virus. The 87-base-pair reads could not distinguish some IMGT-functional V segments, including TRBV6-2 and TRBV6-3, so those segments were excluded. Presence/absence analyses assumed roughly uniform sequencing depth across donors, an assumption that may not hold. It was suggested by the authors that the approach could potentially be generalized to other disease states and immunological phenotypes. In an earlier analysis of more than 500 of the donors, most TCR beta V segments appeared in productive rearrangements about 87% or about 30% of the time, broadly matching IMGT annotations. HLA typing was unavailable for some donors at each locus, so association tests used only the typed subset. At a false discovery rate of 0.05, a later analysis linked under 20,000 TCR beta sequences to specific HLA alleles. The classifier was reported to diagnose cytomegalovirus status with high specificity and sensitivity in both the original cohort and the validation cohort. Assigning TCR associations to individual alleles was difficult when HLA alleles, especially DR and DQ, strongly co-occurred. In a later genetic analysis, fewer N-insertions in productive TCRs were reported among donors in an Asian-associated ancestry cluster than the roughly 700-donor mean. In the study, 150 to 200 TCR beta chains were listed as associated with cytomegalovirus. Some 15 rarely observed V segments, including chromosome 9 orphons, were excluded from the earlier analysis of 550 to 700 of the donors because counts were too low. In a later analysis, HLA-associated TCR beta chains showed more clonal expansion and lower generation probabilities than non-associated chains that were equally common. A later analysis found that most CMV-associated TCR beta chains appeared HLA-restricted, with HLA associations seemingly driven largely by CMV exposure. A cluster of highly shared sequence variants was judged likely to be a technical artifact of the sequencing pipeline.

This receptor was taken from a woman in her 40s in good health and CMV-seropositive. In this chain, TRBV27 is recombined with TRBJ1-6, with 8 bases in between that match TRBD1. The sequencing input was PBMCs. The base sequence is TGTGCCAGCAGTCTCACCGGGACAGGTCCCAATTCACCCCTCCACTTT. Its protein reads: CASSLTGTGPNSPLHF.